The clone carrying this TCR beta chain was recorded at least ten times. Antigen unknown. The data derive from a study of human T cells and chemical hapten exposure. The CDR3 spans 12 residues. Trimming took off 2 bases at V and 10 bases at J, with 10 bases between the two ends. Germline loops: CDR1 SGHAT, CDR2 FQNNGV. As for time point: patch test 1, 2 weeks after DPC sensitization. The treatment here: therapeutic diphenylcyclopropenone sensitization with weekly scalp DPC. Unfractionated whole blood served as the source for total RNA extraction. TCRdb re-analysed the RACE reads in MiXCR, keeping a single row per CDR3 protein. Found here are more than 35,000 distinct CDR3 sequences, 5% to 7% of them singletons; the top ten hold roughly 9.2%. General observations from the study: Patch test score tracked positively with PT1 expanded TCR counts.

Sequenced here: whole blood, sampled in connection with sensitization to the hapten diphenylcyclopropenone (DPC). The TCR was taken from a woman aged 30 to 39 with alopecia areata. Some clones in this sample may be carry-over from other donors' samples. The chain employs TRBV11-2 and TRBJ2-3, with D hard to call. The CDR3 here is CASSLIVTSQYF. As DNA, the CDR3 is TGTGCCAGCAGCTTAATAGTTACGTCGCAGTATTTT.